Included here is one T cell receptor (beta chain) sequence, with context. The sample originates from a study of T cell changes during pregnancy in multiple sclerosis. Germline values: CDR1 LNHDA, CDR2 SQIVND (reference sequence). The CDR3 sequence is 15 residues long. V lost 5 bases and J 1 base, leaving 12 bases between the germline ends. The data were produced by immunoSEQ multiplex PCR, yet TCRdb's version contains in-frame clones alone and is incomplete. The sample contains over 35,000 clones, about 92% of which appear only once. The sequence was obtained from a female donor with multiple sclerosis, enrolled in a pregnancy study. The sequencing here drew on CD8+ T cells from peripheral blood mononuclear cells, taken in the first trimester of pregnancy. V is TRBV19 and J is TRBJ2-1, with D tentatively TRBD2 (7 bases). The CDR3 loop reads CASSGGAWSYNEQFF. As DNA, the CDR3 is TGTGCCAGTAGTGGGGGGGCCTGGTCCTACAATGAGCAGTTCTTC.